These 30 T cell receptor beta chains originate from one sample sequenced in a study of T cell responses to AZD1222 COVID-19 vaccine. Produced via immunoSEQ multiplex PCR; TCRdb's table is partial and in-frame only. The table includes 100,000 to 150,000 clones, around 87% detected once. The sample consisted of peripheral blood, taken on day 0 of AZD1222 vaccination. These receptor sequences come from an adult in good health.

This chain connects TRBV3-1 (or the pseudogene TRBV3-2) to TRBJ1-3, with a tentative D call TRBD1 (5 bases). CDR3 length: 15 amino acids. The germline CDR1 and CDR2 sequences are LGHDT and YNNKEL (reference sequence). The germline V and J ends were trimmed by 1 base and 3 bases, with 10 bases remaining between them. This chain's CDR3 is CASSQGRGGGNTIYF. In DNA form, the CDR3 reads TGTGCCAGCAGCCAAGGGAGGGGCGGTGGAAACACCATATATTTT.

The chain couples TRBV30 to TRBJ2-5; no firm D call. The ends were cut back, 3 bases at V and 2 bases at J, with 13 bases in the middle. The CDR3 is 14 amino acids. Per the germline V gene, CDR1 is GTSNPN and CDR2 is SVGIG (reference sequence). The CDR3: CAWSLRRFQETQYF. CDR3 bases: TGTGCCTGGAGCCTCCGGCGTTTTCAAGAGACCCAGTACTTC.

This chain joins TRBV23-1 and TRBJ2-1, with D unresolved. TRBV23-1 belongs to the ORF category, with a function that is uncertain. V gave up 3 bases and J gave up 2 bases, with 11 bases separating them. The CDR3 runs to 15 residues. This CDR3 is CASSHNSLTYNEQFF. CDR3 nucleotides: TGCGCCAGCAGTCACAACAGCCTAACCTACAATGAGCAGTTCTTC.

The count of this clone is one. The V call is TRBV19, the J call TRBJ1-3, with D unresolved. CDR1 and CDR2 (germline): LNHDA, SQIVND (reference sequence). V lost 5 bases and J 3 bases, leaving 8 bases between the germline ends. This CDR3 is built from 13 residues. The CDR3 bases are TGTGCCAGTAGTGAGAGAGATGGAAACACCATATATTTT. Its translation is CASSERDGNTIYF.

This clone has just one count. CDR3 DNA sequence: TGTGCCAGCAGCAGCCCGGACACCCGCAAAAACATTCAGTACTTC. It codes for CASSSPDTRKNIQYF. The gene calls are TRBV5-6 and TRBJ2-4, with D tentatively TRBD1 (5 bases). V shed 4 bases and J shed 3 bases, with 14 bases lying between them. The germline gives CDR1 SGHDT, CDR2 YYEEEE. CDR3 length equals 15 residues.

The genes are TRBV5-1 and TRBJ1-2, with TRBD1 as a possible D gene (5 bases). The germline gives CDR1 SGHRS, CDR2 YFSETQ. V was shortened by 2 bases and J by 7 bases, with 12 bases between the two germline ends. The CDR3 is 13 amino acids. CDR3 region: CASSFDGGFGYTF. CDR3 nucleotides: TGCGCCAGCAGCTTTGACGGGGGTTTTGGCTACACCTTC.

The chain combines TRBV7-2 with TRBJ2-1; the D is unclear. The germline gives CDR1 SGHTA, CDR2 FQGNSA. This CDR3 comprises 13 residues. Trimming took off 0 bases at V and 8 bases at J, with 8 bases between the two ends. CDR3 nucleotides: TGTGCCAGCAGCTTAGCCTGGGTTGATGAGCAGTTCTTC. This codes for CASSLAWVDEQFF.

The CDR3 nucleotides read TGTGCCAGTAGTTCCCCGGGAGAAGACTATGGCTACACCTTC. As protein: CASSSPGEDYGYTF. This sequence joins TRBV19 and TRBJ1-2; D gene uncertain. V was cut by 5 bases and J by 3 bases, with 13 bases left in between. This CDR3 has 14 residues. Germline lookup yields CDR1 LNHDA and CDR2 SQIVND (reference sequence).

The V gene is TRBV11-1, the J gene TRBJ1-6, with D hard to call. Germline-derived CDR1 and CDR2 are SGHAT and FQDESV (reference sequence). Trimming shortened V by 2 bases and J by 10 bases, and 12 bases separated the two germline ends. The CDR3 extends over 14 amino acids. The CDR3 sequence is CASSLSSVGSPLHF. The DNA for the CDR3 is TGTGCCAGCAGCTTATCCAGCGTGGGGTCACCCCTCCACTTT.

The chain carries TRBV11-2 and TRBJ2-1, with TRBD2 identical over 9 bases. Trimming removed 6 bases from V and 10 bases from J; junction bases left unmatched: 10. Germline V CDR1 and CDR2: SGHAT, FQNNGV. The CDR3 length is 14 residues. CDR3 sequence (DNA): TGTGCCAGCAGGAAGGGACTAGCTGGCGACGAGCAGTTCTTC. This sequence encodes CASRKGLAGDEQFF.

The chain has TRBV29-1 and TRBJ2-7; a possible D gene is TRBD1 (6 bases). Germline CDR1 SQVTM, CDR2 ANQGSEA. CDR3 length: 12 residues. V was pared by 3 bases and J by 4 bases, with 10 bases between. The CDR3 nucleotides read TGCAGCGTTGATTTAGGGGGTTACGAGCAGTACTTC. This translates into CSVDLGGYEQYF.

This clone was counted once. This chain uses TRBV5-4 with TRBJ2-3; 8 nucleotides match TRBD2. Germline V gene sequence: CDR1 SGHNT, CDR2 YYREEE (reference sequence). The length of the CDR3 is 16 residues. J lost 0 bases, V lost 0 bases, and 3 bases had no gene match. CDR3 sequence: CASSLAGGTSTDTQYF. The CDR3, as DNA: TGTGCCAGCAGCTTGGCGGGGGGGACTAGCACAGATACGCAGTATTTT.

The V call is TRBV6-1, the J call TRBJ2-7, with D perhaps being TRBD1 or TRBD2 (6 bases each). V was pared by 1 base and J by 7 bases, with 14 bases between. The germline gives CDR1 MNHNS, CDR2 SASEGT. This CDR3 comprises 14 residues. The CDR3 sequence: CASSEVAGAGEQYF. The DNA of the CDR3 is TGTGCCAGCAGTGAAGTGGCAGGGGCGGGGGAGCAGTACTTC.

This CDR3 is CASSPPGVVLGELFF. The CDR3 DNA is TGTGCCAGCTCACCACCGGGAGTAGTGCTCGGGGAGCTGTTTTTT. The rearrangement links TRBV18 to TRBJ2-2, with a tentative D call TRBD2 (5 bases). Trimming took off 0 bases at V and 7 bases at J, with 12 bases between the two ends. This CDR3 region has 15 residues. The germline V gene encodes CDR1 KGHSH and CDR2 LQKENI.

The genes are TRBV7-8 and TRBJ1-6; D might be TRBD1 (5 bases). Trimming cost V 2 bases and J 13 bases, with 12 bases left between them. The CDR3 is 13 residues long. CDR1 SGHVS and CDR2 FQNEAQ come from the germline V gene. CDR3 nucleotide sequence: TGTGCCAGCAGCTTAAGGGACCTTTTTCCCCTCCACTTT. Translating gives CASSLRDLFPLHF.

The chain has TRBV7-9 and TRBJ1-1, with D perhaps TRBD1 (6 bases). This CDR3 region has 15 residues. CDR1 is SEHNR, CDR2 FQNEAQ, per germline (reference sequence). The V end was cut by 2 bases, the J end by 0 bases, with 10 bases between. The CDR3 sequence is CASSLRGNMNTEAFF. CDR3 bases: TGTGCCAGCAGCTTAAGGGGGAATATGAACACTGAAGCTTTCTTT. Full variable domain (rest looked up from reference TRBV7-9 and TRBJ1-1): DTGVSQNPRHKITKRGQNVTFRCDPISEHNRLYWYRQTLGQGPEFLTYFQNEAQLEKSRLLSDRFSAERPKGSFSTLEIQRTEQGDSAMYLCASSLRGNMNTEAFFGQGTRLTVV.

V is TRBV5-4 and J is TRBJ2-3; 10 bases align to TRBD2. The CDR3 spans 15 residues. Germline V lookup: CDR1 SGHNT, CDR2 YYREEE (reference sequence). With 5 bases clipped from V and 8 bases from J, the junction kept 11 bases outside the gene matches. The CDR3 is CASSSGLAVPGTQYF. DNA for the CDR3: TGTGCCAGCAGTTCCGGACTAGCGGTTCCAGGTACGCAGTATTTT.

This clone was picked up one time. The chain's CDR3 is CAWSVLGGRDTEAFF. CDR3 DNA sequence: TGTGCCTGGAGTGTACTGGGGGGGCGGGACACTGAAGCTTTCTTT. The gene calls are TRBV30 and TRBJ1-1; D is possibly TRBD1 (6 bases). Germline loops: CDR1 GTSNPN, CDR2 SVGIG (reference sequence). Trimming cost V 0 bases and J 3 bases, with 14 bases left between them. The CDR3 covers 15 residues.

The count of this clone is one. V gene TRBV30 combines with J gene TRBJ2-1; TRBD1 matches at 7 bases. The CDR3 length is 14 residues. CDR1 and CDR2 (germline): GTSNPN, SVGIG (reference sequence). With 2 bases clipped from V and 13 bases from J, the junction kept 14 bases outside the gene matches. The CDR3 DNA sequence: TGTGCCTGGAGTCCCAAGGGACAGCCATCTAGACAGTTCTTC. This gives the protein CAWSPKGQPSRQFF.

The chain carries TRBV24-1 and TRBJ2-2; no clear D gene. This CDR3 has 17 amino acids. CDR1 is KGHDR, CDR2 SFDVKD, per germline. V lost 0 bases and J 4 bases, leaving 14 bases between the germline ends. The CDR3 region is CATSDLQAPASTGELFF. CDR3 nucleotides: TGTGCCACCAGTGATTTGCAAGCGCCCGCGAGCACCGGGGAGCTGTTTTTT.

V usage is TRBV6-5 and J usage is TRBJ2-1; D is possibly TRBD2 (5 bases). Germline V gives CDR1 MNHEY, CDR2 SVGAGI. The CDR3 consists of 15 residues. Trimming left V 7 bases short and J 5 bases short, with 18 bases between. The CDR3 spells CASTRRWQRDNEQFF. In DNA, the CDR3 is TGTGCCAGCACCCGGAGGTGGCAGCGCGACAATGAGCAGTTCTTC.

J is TRBJ1-6 and V is TRBV6-1; D not resolved. The CDR3 extends over 15 amino acids. CDR1 and CDR2 from the germline V gene are MNHNS and SASEGT. Trimming pared 1 base from V and 7 bases from J, leaving 11 bases between. Here the CDR3 DNA reads TGTGCCAGCAGTGAAGTAAGGAGGGCGAATTCACCCCTCCACTTT. Protein: CASSEVRRANSPLHF.

V and J are TRBV6-5 and TRBJ1-2; a possible D gene is TRBD1 (6 bases). The CDR3 is made up of 13 amino acids. CDR1 is MNHEY and CDR2 is SVGAGI in the germline V gene. V was clipped by 5 bases and J by 2 bases, with 9 bases between them. The CDR3 region has the DNA TGTGCCAGCAGTCGTGGGACAAACTATGGCTACACCTTC. It is translated as CASSRGTNYGYTF.

The CDR3 DNA reads as TGTGCCAGTAGTTCGACAGGGGCTAACTATGGCTACACCTTC. The encoded protein is CASSSTGANYGYTF. The chain is built from TRBV19 and TRBJ1-2; 8 nucleotides align to TRBD1. CDR3 length equals 14 residues. The V gene end was trimmed by 5 bases and the J gene end by 0 bases; junction bases not matched to a gene: 2. CDR1 is LNHDA, CDR2 SQIVND, per germline (reference sequence).

The sample holds one count of this clone. The chain joins TRBV4-1 to TRBJ2-7, with 14 positions matching TRBD2. The CDR3 loop spans 15 amino acids. Per the germline V gene, CDR1 is MGHRA and CDR2 is YSYEKL. Trimming at V came to 4 bases and at J to 4 bases, leaving 3 bases not matched to a gene. CDR3 sequence reads: CASSLGLAGGYEQYF. CDR3 sequence (DNA): TGCGCCAGCAGCCTTGGACTAGCGGGAGGTTACGAGCAGTACTTC.

The rearrangement uses TRBV19 and TRBJ2-3; 7 positions agree with TRBD1. The germline gives CDR1 LNHDA, CDR2 SQIVND (reference sequence). V shed 4 bases and J 0 bases; nucleotides not matched to a gene: 10. The CDR3 sequence is 17 residues long. CDR3 nucleotides: TGTGCCAGTAGTAAAAAACGGACAGGCCTAAGCACAGATACGCAGTATTTT. It codes for CASSKKRTGLSTDTQYF.

Comment on this clone: A junction end diverges from the germline sequence, so it may reflect a read error. J is TRBJ1-2 and V is TRBV5-1; D perhaps matches TRBD1 (5 bases). From germline, CDR1 is SGHRS and CDR2 YFSETQ. The CDR3 is 12 residues long. This CDR3 is CTSSFGDHLYTF. The CDR3 DNA follows: TGCACCAGCAGCTTCGGGGACCACCTCTACACCTTC.

The chain is built from TRBV11-1 and TRBJ1-1; D gene unclear. The CDR3 runs to 15 residues. Germline CDR1 and CDR2: SGHAT and FQDESV (reference sequence). V was clipped by 5 bases and J by 3 bases, with 16 bases between them. DNA of the CDR3: TGTGCCAGCAGCCCCCATGGTGGAGTAGACACTGAAGCTTTCTTT. Residues: CASSPHGGVDTEAFF.

The chain has TRBV5-4 and TRBJ2-1; D remains ambiguous. CDR1 is SGHNT, CDR2 YYREEE, per germline (reference sequence). V lost 2 bases and J 6 bases, leaving 3 bases between the germline ends. The CDR3 is 11 residues long. This chain's CDR3 is CASSFINEQFF. CDR3 bases: TGTGCCAGCAGCTTCATCAATGAGCAGTTCTTC.

This clone was detected only once. The chain couples TRBV28 to TRBJ2-1, with D possibly being TRBD2 (6 bases). Germline-derived CDR1 and CDR2 are MDHEN and SYDVKM. The CDR3 is 17 amino acids. With 3 bases removed from V and 2 bases from J, the gap between germline ends came to 17 bases. CDR3 in amino acids: CASSFSASEIAYNEQFF. CDR3 DNA: TGTGCCAGCAGTTTCAGTGCTAGCGAAATCGCCTACAATGAGCAGTTCTTC.